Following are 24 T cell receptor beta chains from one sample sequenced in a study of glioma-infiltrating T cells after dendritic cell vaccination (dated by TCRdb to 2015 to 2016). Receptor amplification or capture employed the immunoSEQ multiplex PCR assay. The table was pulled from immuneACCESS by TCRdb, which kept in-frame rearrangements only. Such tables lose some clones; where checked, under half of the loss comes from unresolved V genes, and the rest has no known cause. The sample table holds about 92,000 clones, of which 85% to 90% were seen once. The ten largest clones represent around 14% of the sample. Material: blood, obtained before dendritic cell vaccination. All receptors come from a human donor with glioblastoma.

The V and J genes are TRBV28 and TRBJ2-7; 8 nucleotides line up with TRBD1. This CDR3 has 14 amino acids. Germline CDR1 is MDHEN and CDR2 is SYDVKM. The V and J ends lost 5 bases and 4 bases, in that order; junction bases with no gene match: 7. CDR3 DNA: TGTGCCAGCAGTCCACCAGGGGGCGGGTACGAGCAGTACTTC. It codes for CASSPPGGGYEQYF.

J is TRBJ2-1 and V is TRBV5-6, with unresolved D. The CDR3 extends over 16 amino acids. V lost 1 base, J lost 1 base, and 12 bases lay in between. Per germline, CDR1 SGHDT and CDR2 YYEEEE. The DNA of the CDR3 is TGTGCCAGCAGCTTGTCTGGGTCGGGTTCCTACAATGAGCAGTTCTTC. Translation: CASSLSGSGSYNEQFF.

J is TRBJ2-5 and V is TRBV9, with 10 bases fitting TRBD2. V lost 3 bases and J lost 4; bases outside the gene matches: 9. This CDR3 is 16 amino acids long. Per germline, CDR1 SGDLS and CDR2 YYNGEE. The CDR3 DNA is TGTGCCAGCAGCGCTAGAGCGGGAGGGGAAGGAGAGACCCAGTACTTC. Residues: CASSARAGGEGETQYF.

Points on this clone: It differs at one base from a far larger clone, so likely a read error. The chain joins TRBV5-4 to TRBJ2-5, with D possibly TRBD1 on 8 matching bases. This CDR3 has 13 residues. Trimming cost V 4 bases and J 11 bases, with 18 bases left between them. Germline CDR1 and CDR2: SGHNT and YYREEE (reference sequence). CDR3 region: CASSQRTGREQYF. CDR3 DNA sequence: TGTGCCAGCAGCCAAAGGACAGGGAGGGAGCAGTACTTC.

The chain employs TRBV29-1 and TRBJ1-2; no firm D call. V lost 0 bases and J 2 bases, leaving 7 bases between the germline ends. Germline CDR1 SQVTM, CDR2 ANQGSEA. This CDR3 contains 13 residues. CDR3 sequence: CSVEDATNYGYTF. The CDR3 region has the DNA TGCAGCGTTGAAGATGCGACAAACTATGGCTACACCTTC.

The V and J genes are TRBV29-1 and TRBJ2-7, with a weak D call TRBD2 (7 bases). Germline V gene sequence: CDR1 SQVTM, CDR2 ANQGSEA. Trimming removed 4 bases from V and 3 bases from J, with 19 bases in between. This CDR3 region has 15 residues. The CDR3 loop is CSVGTPRGAVYEQYF. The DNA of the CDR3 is TGCAGCGTTGGGACCCCACGGGGGGCGGTCTACGAGCAGTACTTC.

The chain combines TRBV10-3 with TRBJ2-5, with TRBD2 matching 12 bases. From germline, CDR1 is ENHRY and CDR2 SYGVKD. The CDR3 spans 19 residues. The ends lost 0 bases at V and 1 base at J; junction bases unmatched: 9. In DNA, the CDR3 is TGTGCCATCAGTGAGTCTGCTAGCGGGAGGGCGTGGGGCCAAGAGACCCAGTACTTC. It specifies CAISESASGRAWGQETQYF.

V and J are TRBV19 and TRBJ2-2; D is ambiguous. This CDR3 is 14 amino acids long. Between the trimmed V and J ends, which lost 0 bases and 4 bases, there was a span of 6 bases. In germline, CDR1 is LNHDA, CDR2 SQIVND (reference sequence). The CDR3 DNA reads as TGTGCCAGTAGTATAGAGGGCACCACCGGGGAGCTGTTTTTT. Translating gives CASSIEGTTGELFF. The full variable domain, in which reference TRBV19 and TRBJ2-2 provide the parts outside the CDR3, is DGGITQSPKYLFRKEGQNVTLSCEQNLNHDAMYWYRQDPGQGLRLIYYSQIVNDFQKGDIAEGYSVSREKKESFPLTVTSAQKNPTAFYLCASSIEGTTGELFFGEGSRLTVL.

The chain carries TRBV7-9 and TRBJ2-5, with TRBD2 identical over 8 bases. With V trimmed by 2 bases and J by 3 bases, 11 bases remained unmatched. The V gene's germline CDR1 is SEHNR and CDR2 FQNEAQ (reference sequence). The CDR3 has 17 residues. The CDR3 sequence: CASSLSYSREVEETQYF. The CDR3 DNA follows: TGTGCCAGCAGCTTATCTTATTCGCGGGAGGTTGAAGAGACCCAGTACTTC.

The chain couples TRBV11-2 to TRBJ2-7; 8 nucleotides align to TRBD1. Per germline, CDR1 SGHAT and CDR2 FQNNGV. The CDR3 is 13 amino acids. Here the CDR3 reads CASSPNRDRFLMV. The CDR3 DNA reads TGTGCCAGCAGCCCAAATCGGGACAGGTTCCTTATGGTC.

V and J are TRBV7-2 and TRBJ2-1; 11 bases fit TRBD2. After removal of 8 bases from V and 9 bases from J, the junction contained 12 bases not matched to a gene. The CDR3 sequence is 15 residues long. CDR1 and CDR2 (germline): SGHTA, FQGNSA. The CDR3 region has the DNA TGTGCCAGCGGACGACTAGCGGGGCAAACGGGTGAGCAGTTCTTC. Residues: CASGRLAGQTGEQFF.

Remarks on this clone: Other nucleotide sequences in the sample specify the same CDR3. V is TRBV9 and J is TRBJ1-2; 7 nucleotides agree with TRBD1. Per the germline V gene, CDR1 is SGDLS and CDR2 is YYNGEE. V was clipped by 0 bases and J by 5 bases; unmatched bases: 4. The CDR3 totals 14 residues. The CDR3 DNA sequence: TGTGCCAGCAGCGTAGGAGGGGGCGGTTATGGCTACACCTTC. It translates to CASSVGGGGYGYTF.

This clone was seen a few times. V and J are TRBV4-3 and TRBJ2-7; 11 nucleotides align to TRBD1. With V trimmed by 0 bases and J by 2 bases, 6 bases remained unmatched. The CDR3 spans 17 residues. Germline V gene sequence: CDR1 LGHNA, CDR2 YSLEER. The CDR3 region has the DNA TGCGCCAGCAGCCAAGATTTCCGGGACAGGGGGACCTACGAGCAGTACTTC. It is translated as CASSQDFRDRGTYEQYF.

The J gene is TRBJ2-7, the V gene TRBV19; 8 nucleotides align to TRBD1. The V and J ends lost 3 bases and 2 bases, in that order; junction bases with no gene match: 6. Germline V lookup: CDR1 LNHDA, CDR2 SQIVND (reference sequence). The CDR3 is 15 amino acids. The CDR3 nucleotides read TGTGCCAGTAGTATGGGGCAGGGGGCAGCCTACGAGCAGTACTTC. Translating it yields CASSMGQGAAYEQYF. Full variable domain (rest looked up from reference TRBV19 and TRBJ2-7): DGGITQSPKYLFRKEGQNVTLSCEQNLNHDAMYWYRQDPGQGLRLIYYSQIVNDFQKGDIAEGYSVSREKKESFPLTVTSAQKNPTAFYLCASSMGQGAAYEQYFGPGTRLTVT.

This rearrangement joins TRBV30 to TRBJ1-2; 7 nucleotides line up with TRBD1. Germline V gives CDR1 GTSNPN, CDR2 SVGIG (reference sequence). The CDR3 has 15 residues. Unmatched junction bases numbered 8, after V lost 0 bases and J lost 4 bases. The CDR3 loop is CAWSVPTTGSYGYTF. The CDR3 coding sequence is TGTGCCTGGAGTGTACCCACGACAGGGTCCTATGGCTACACCTTC.

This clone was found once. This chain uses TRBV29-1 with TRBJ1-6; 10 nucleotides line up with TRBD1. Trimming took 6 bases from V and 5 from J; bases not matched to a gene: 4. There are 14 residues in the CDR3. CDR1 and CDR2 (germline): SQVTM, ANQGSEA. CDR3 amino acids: CSVRTGGDNSPLHF. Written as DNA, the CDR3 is TGCAGCGTGAGGACAGGGGGGGATAATTCACCCCTCCACTTT.

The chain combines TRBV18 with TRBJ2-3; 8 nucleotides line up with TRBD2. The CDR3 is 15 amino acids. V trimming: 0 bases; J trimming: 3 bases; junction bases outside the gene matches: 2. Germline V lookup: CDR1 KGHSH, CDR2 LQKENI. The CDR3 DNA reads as TGTGCCAGCTCACCACCGGGACTAGTTACAGATACGCAGTATTTT. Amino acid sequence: CASSPPGLVTDTQYF.

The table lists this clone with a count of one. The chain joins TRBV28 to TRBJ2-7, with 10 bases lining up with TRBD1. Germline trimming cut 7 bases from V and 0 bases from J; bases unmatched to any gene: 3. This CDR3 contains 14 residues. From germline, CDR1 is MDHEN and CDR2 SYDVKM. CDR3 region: CASKGQGTSYEQYF. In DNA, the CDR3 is TGTGCCAGCAAGGGACAGGGGACCTCCTACGAGCAGTACTTC.

The CDR3 nucleotides read TGTGCCAGCTCACCCGGGGGAGATACGCAGTATTTT. It codes for CASSPGGDTQYF. The rearrangement joins TRBV18 to TRBJ2-3, with D tentatively TRBD2 (6 bases). Trimming stripped 3 bases from V and 5 bases from J, with 6 bases between. In germline, CDR1 is KGHSH, CDR2 LQKENI. The CDR3 length is 12 residues.

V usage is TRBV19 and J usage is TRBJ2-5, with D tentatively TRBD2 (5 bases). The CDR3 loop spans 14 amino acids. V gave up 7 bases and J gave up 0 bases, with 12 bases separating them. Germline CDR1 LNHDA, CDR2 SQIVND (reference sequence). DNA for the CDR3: TGTGCCAGTACCCCCCGAGGGAACCAAGAGACCCAGTACTTC. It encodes CASTPRGNQETQYF.

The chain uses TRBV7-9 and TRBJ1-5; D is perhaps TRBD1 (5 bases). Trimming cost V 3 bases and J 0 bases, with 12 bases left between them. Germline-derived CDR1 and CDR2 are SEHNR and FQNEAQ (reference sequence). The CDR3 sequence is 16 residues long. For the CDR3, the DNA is TGTGCCAGCAGCTTGTACAGGACCGATAGCAATCAGCCCCAGCATTTT. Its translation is CASSLYRTDSNQPQHF.

The CDR3 DNA reads TGTGCCAGCAGTTATAGGCACCCGACTAGCGGGAGCCAGACCGGGGAGCTGTTTTTT. Residues: CASSYRHPTSGSQTGELFF. The chain carries TRBV27 and TRBJ2-2; TRBD2 agrees at 12 bases. The CDR3 covers 19 residues. The germline V gene encodes CDR1 MNHEY and CDR2 SMNVEV (reference sequence). Unmatched junction bases numbered 14, after V lost 4 bases and J lost 5 bases.

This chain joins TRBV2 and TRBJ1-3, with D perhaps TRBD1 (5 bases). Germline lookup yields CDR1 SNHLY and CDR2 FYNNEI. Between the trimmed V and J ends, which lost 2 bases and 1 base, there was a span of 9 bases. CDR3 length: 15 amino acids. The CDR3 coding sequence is TGTGCCAGCAGTGAAATCAGGGCGTCTGGAAACACCATATATTTT. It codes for CASSEIRASGNTIYF.

The CDR3: CASSRGTGVNTGELFF. DNA of the CDR3: TGTGCCAGCAGTCGCGGGACTGGAGTAAACACCGGGGAGCTGTTTTTT. This chain uses TRBV27 with TRBJ2-2; TRBD2 might be the D (6 bases). The V gene's germline CDR1 is MNHEY and CDR2 SMNVEV (reference sequence). The CDR3 is 16 residues long. Trimming pared 5 bases from V and 2 bases from J, leaving 15 bases between.